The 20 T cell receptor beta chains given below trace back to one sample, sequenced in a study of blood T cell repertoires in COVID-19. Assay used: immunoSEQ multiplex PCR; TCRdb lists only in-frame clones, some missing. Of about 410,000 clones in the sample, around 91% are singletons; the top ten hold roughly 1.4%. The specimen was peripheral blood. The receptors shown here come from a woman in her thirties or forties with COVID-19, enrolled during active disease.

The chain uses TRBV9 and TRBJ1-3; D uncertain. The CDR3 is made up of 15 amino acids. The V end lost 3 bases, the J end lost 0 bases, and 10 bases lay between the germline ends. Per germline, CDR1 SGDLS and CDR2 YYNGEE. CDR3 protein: CASSARDISGNTIYF. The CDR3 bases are TGTGCCAGCAGCGCCCGAGACATCTCTGGAAACACCATATATTTT.

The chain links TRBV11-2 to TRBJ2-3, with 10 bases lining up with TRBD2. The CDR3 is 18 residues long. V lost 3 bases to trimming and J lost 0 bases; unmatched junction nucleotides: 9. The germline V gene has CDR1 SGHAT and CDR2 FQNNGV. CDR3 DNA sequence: TGTGCCAGCAGCTTCCCAGCGGGAGGGCCCTCTAGCACAGATACGCAGTATTTT. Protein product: CASSFPAGGPSSTDTQYF.

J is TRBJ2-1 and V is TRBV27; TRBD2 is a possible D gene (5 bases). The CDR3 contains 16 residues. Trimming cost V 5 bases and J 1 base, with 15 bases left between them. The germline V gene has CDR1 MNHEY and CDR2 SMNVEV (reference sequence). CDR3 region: CASSPTTAASYNEQFF. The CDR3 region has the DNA TGTGCCAGCAGTCCTACTACAGCGGCGTCCTACAATGAGCAGTTCTTC.

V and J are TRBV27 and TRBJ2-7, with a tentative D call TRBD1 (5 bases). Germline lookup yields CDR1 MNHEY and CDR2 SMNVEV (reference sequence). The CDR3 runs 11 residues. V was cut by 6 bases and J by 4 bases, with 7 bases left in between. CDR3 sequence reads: CASSKGYEQYF. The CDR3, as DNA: TGTGCCAGCAGCAAGGGGTACGAGCAGTACTTC.

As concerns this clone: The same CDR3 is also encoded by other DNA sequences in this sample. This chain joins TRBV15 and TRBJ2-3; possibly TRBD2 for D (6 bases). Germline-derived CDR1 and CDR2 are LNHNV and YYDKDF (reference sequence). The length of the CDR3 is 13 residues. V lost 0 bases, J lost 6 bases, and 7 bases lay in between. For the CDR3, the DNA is TGTGCCACCAGCAGAGACCGGGGGGATACGCAGTATTTT. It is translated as CATSRDRGDTQYF.

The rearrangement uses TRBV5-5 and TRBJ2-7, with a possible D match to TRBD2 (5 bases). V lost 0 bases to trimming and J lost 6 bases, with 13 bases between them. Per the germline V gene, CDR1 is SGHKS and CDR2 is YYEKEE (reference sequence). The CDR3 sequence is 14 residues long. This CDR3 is CASSLGAGVSEQYF. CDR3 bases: TGTGCCAGCAGCTTGGGGGCCGGGGTGTCCGAGCAGTACTTC. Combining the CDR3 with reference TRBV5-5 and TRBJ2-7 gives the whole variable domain DAGVTQSPTHLIKTRGQQVTLRCSPISGHKSVSWYQQVLGQGPQFIFQYYEKEERGRGNFPDRFSARQFPNYSSELNVNALLLGDSALYLCASSLGAGVSEQYFGPGTRLTVT.

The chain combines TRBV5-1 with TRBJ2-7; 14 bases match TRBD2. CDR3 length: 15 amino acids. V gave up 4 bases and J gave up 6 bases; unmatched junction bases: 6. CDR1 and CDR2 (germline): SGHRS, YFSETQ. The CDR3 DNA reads TGCGCCAGCAGCATCCGACTAGCGGGAGGGCCCGAGCAGTACTTC. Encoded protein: CASSIRLAGGPEQYF.

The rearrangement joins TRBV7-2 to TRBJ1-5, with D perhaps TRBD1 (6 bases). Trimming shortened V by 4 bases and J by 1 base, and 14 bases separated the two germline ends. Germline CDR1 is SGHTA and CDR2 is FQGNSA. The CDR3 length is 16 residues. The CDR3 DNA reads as TGTGCCAGCAGCTCAGGCGGGGGCGCGAGCAATCAGCCCCAGCATTTT. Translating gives CASSSGGGASNQPQHF.

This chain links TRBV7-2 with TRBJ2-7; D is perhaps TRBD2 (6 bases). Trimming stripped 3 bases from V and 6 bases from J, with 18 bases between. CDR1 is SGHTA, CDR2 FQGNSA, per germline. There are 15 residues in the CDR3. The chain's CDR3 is CASSFSGGIKGEQYF. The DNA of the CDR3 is TGTGCCAGCAGCTTTTCGGGCGGGATCAAGGGCGAGCAGTACTTC. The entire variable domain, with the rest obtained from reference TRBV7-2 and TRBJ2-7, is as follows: GAGVSQSPSNKVTEKGKDVELRCDPISGHTALYWYRQSLGQGLEFLIYFQGNSAPDKSGLPSDRFSAERTGGSVSTLTIQRTQQEDSAVYLCASSFSGGIKGEQYFGPGTRLTVT.

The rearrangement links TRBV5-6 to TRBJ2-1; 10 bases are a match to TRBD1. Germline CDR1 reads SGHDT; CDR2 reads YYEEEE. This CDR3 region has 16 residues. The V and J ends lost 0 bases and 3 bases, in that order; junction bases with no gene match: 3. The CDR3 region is CASSLGGQGDYNEQFF. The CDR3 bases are TGTGCCAGCAGCTTGGGCGGACAGGGGGACTACAATGAGCAGTTCTTC.

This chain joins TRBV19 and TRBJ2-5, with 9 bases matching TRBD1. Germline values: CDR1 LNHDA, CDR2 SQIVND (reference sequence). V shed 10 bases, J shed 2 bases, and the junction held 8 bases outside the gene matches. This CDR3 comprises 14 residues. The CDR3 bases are TGTGCCATAGGGACAGGGATAGGACAAGAGACCCAGTACTTC. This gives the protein CAIGTGIGQETQYF.

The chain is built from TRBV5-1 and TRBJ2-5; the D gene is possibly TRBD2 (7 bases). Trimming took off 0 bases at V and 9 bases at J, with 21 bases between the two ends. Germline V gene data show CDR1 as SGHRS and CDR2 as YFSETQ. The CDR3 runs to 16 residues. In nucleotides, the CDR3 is TGCGCCAGCAGCTTGGTTGGCGGGAGTCCCTCAGGGGCCCAGTACTTC. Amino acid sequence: CASSLVGGSPSGAQYF.

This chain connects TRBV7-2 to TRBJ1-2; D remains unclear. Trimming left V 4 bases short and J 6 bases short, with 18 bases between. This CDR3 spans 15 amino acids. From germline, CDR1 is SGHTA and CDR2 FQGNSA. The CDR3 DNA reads TGTGCCAGCAGCTCCCAGAAGGAGACTACCGATGGCTACACCTTC. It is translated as CASSSQKETTDGYTF.

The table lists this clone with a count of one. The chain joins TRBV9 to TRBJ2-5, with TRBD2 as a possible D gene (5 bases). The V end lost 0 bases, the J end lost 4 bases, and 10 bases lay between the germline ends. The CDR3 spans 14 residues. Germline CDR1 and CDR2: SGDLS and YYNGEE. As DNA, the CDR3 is TGTGCCAGCAGCGTAGGAGGAGCGGTAGAGACCCAGTACTTC. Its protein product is CASSVGGAVETQYF.

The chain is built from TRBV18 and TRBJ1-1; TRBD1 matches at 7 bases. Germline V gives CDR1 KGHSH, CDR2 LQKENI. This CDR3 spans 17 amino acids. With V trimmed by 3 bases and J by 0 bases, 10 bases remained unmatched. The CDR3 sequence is CASSPPQGSVMNTEAFF. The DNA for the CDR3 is TGTGCCAGCTCACCCCCACAGGGGAGTGTTATGAACACTGAAGCTTTCTTT.

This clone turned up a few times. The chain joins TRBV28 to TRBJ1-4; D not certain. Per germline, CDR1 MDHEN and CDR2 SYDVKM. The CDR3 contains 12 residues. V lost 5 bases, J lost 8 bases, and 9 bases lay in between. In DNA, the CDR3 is TGTGCCAGCAGTCCTCCCCTGGAAAAACTGTTTTTT. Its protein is CASSPPLEKLFF.

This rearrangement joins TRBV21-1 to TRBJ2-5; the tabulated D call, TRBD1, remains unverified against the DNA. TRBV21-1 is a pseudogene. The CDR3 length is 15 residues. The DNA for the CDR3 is TGTGCCAGCAGCCATTTGGGGGACAGCCAAGAGACCCAGTACTTC. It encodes CASSHLGDSQETQYF.

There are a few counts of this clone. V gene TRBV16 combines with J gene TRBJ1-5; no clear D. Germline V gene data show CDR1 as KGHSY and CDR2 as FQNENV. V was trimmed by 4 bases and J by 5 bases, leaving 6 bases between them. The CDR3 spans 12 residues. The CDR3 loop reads CASSLAYQPQHF. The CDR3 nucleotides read TGTGCCAGCAGCCTCGCGTATCAGCCCCAGCATTTT.

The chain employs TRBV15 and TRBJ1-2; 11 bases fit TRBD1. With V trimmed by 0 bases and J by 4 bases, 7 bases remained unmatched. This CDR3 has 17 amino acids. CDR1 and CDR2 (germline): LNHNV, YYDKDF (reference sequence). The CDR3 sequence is CATSRDPGTGGIYGYTF. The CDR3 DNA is TGTGCCACCAGCAGAGACCCGGGGACAGGGGGAATCTATGGCTACACCTTC.

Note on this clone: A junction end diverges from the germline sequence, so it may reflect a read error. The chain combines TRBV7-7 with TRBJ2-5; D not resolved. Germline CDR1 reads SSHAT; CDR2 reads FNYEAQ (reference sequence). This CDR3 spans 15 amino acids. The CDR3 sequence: CASSLAPGKQETQYF. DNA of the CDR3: TGTGCTAGCAGCTTAGCTCCTGGCAAACAAGAGACCCAGTACTTC.